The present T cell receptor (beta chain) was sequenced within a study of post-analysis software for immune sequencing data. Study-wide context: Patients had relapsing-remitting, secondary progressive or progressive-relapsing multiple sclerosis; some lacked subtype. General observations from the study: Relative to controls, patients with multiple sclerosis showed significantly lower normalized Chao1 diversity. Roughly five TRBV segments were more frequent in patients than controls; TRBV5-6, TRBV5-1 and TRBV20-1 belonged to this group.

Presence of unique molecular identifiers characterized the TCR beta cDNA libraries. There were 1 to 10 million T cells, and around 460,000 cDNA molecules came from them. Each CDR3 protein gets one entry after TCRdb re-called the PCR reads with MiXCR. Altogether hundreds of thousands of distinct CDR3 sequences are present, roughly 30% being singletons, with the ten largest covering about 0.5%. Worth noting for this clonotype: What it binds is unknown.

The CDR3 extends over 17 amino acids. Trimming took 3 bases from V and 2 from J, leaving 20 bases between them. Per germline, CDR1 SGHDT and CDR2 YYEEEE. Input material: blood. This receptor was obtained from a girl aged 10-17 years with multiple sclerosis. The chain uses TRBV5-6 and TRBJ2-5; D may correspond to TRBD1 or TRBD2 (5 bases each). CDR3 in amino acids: CASSSPLPRWGQETQYF. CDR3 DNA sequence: TGTGCCAGCAGCTCACCCTTACCTCGGTGGGGGCAAGAGACCCAGTACTTC.